The T cell receptor (beta chain) under discussion was sequenced for a study of post-analysis software for immune sequencing data. Study details: Relapsing-remitting, secondary progressive and progressive-relapsing multiple sclerosis courses were included.

This clonotype was seen only a few times. Its target is not known. TCR beta cDNA libraries included unique molecular identifiers. From the PCR reads, TCRdb called clonotypes with MiXCR, one entry per CDR3 protein. The data show about 170,000 distinct CDR3 sequences, over 25% seen once. Notes on the study in general: Roughly five TRBV segments appeared more often in patients than in controls, and TRBV5-6, TRBV5-1 and TRBV20-1 were among these. When the samples were clustered directly with F measure, those that had been prepared in the same batch showed strong co-clustering.

V lost 5 bases to trimming and J lost 7 bases, with 2 bases between them. The CDR3 is made up of 10 amino acids. Per the germline V gene, CDR1 is MDHEN and CDR2 is SYDVKM. Specimen: blood. This clonotype was sampled from a girl between 10 and 17 years old with multiple sclerosis. V gene TRBV28 combines with J gene TRBJ1-4; D gene uncertain. CDR3 amino acids: CASSTEKLFF. DNA of the CDR3: TGTGCCAGCAGTACTGAAAAACTGTTTTTT.